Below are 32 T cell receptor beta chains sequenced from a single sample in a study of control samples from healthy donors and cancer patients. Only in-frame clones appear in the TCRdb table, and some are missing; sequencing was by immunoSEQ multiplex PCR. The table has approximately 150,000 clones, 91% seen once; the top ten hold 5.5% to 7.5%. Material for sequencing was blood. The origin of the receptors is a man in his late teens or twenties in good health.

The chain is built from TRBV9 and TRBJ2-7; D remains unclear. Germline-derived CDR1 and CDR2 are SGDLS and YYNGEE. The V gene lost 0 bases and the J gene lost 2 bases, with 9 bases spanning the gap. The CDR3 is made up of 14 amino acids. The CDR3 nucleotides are TGTGCCAGCAGCGTAGCATCCGGAACCTACGAGCAGTACTTC. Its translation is CASSVASGTYEQYF.

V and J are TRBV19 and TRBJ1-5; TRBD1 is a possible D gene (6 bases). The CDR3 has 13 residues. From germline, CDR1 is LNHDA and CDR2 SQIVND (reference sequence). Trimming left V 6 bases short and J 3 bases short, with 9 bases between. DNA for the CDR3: TGTGCCAGTAGACAGGGTTACAATCAGCCCCAGCATTTT. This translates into CASRQGYNQPQHF. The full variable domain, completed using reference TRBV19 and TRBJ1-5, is DGGITQSPKYLFRKEGQNVTLSCEQNLNHDAMYWYRQDPGQGLRLIYYSQIVNDFQKGDIAEGYSVSREKKESFPLTVTSAQKNPTAFYLCASRQGYNQPQHFGDGTRLSIL.

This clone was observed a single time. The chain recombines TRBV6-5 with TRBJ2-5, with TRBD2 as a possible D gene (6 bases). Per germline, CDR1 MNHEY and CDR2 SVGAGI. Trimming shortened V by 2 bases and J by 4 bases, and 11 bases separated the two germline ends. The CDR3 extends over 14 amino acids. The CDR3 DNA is TGTGCCAGCAGTTACGGAGGGAAGCCAGAGACCCAGTACTTC. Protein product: CASSYGGKPETQYF.

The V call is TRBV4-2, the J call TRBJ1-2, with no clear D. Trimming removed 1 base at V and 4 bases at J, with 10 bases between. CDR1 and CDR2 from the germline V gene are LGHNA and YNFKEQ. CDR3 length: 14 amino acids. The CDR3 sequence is CASSQGPDLYGYTF. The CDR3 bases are TGTGCCAGCAGCCAAGGGCCGGACCTCTATGGCTACACCTTC.

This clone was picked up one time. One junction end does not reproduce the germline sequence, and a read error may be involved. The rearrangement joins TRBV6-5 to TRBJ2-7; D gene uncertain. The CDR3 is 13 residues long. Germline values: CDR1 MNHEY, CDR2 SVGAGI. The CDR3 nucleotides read TGTGCCAGCAGTTCACCGGCCTCCCACGAGCAGTACTTC. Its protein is CASSSPASHEQYF.

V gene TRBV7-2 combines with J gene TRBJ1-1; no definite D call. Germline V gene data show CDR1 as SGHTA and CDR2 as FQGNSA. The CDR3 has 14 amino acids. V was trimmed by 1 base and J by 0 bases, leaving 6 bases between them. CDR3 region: CASSLVGMNTEAFF. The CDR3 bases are TGTGCCAGCAGCTTAGTAGGGATGAACACTGAAGCTTTCTTT.

CDR3 sequence reads: CASSLYGDRGYTF. DNA of the CDR3: TGTGCCAGCAGCTTATACGGGGATAGGGGCTACACCTTC. V is TRBV7-2 and J is TRBJ1-2, with no clear D. The CDR3 is made up of 13 amino acids. Trimming took off 2 bases at V and 8 bases at J, with 12 bases between the two ends. CDR1 is SGHTA, CDR2 FQGNSA, per germline.

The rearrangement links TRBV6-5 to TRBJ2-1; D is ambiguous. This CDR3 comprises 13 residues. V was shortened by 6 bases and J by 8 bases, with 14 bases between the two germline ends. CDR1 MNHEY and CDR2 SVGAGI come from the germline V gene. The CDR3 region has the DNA TGTGCCAGCAGAACCCGCTCTTTTCATGAGCAGTTCTTC. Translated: CASRTRSFHEQFF.

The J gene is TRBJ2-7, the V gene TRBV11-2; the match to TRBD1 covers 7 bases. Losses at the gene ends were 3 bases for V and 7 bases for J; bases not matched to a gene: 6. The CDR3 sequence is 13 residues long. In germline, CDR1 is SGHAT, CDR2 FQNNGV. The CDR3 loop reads CASSFTGVEEQYF. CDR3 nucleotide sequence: TGTGCCAGCAGCTTCACAGGGGTTGAGGAGCAGTACTTC.

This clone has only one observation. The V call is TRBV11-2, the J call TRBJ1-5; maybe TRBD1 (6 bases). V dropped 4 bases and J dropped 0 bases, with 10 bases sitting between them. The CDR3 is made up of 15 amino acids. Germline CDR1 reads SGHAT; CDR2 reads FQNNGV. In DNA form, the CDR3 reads TGTGCCAGCAGCTGGACAGAAAGTAGCAATCAGCCCCAGCATTTT. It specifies CASSWTESSNQPQHF. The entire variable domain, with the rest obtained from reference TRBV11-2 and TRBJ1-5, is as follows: EAGVAQSPRYKIIEKRQSVAFWCNPISGHATLYWYQQILGQGPKLLIQFQNNGVVDDSQLPKDRFSAERLKGVDSTLKIQPAKLEDSAVYLCASSWTESSNQPQHFGDGTRLSIL.

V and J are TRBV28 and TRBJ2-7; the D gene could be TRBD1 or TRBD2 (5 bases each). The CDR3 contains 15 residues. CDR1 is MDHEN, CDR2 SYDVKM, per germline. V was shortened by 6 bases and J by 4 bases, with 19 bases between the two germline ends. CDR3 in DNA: TGTGCCAGCAGGGGGCAAGGGCCTTCGGGATACGAGCAGTACTTC. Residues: CASRGQGPSGYEQYF.

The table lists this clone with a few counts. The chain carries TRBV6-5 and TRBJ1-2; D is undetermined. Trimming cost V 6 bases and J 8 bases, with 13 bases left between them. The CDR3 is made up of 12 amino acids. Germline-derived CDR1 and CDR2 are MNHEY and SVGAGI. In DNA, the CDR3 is TGTGCCAGCAGCCCCGGGCCGGAGGGCTACACCTTC. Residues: CASSPGPEGYTF.

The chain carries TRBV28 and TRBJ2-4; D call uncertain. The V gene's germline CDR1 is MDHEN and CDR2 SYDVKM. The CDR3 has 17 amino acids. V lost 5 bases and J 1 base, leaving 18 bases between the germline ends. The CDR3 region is CASSPISGIGAKNIQYF. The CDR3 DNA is TGTGCCAGCAGTCCCATCAGTGGGATCGGGGCCAAAAACATTCAGTACTTC.

CDR3 loop: CASSQDSFRGNSPLHF. The CDR3 DNA is TGTGCCAGCAGCCAAGATTCCTTCAGGGGTAATTCACCCCTCCACTTT. The chain combines TRBV3-1 (or the pseudogene TRBV3-2) with TRBJ1-6; D is perhaps TRBD1 (6 bases). The CDR3 contains 16 residues. In germline, CDR1 is LGHDT, CDR2 YNNKEL (reference sequence). V dropped 0 bases and J dropped 6 bases, with 12 bases sitting between them.

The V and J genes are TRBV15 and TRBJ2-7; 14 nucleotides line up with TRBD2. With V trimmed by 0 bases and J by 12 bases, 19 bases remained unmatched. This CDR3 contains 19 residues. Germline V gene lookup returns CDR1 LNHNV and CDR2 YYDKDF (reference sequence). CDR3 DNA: TGTGCCACCAGCAGAGATTACGGGAGAGGGACTAGCGGGGGAGGTGGCCCGTACTTC. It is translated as CATSRDYGRGTSGGGGPYF.

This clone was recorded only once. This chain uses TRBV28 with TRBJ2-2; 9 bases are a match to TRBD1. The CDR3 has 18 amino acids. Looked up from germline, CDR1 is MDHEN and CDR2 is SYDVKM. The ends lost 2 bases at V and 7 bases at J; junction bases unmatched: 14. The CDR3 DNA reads TGTGCCAGCAGTTTACCTAGCCCCGGACAGGGGTTGGGCGGGGAGCTGTTTTTT. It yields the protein CASSLPSPGQGLGGELFF. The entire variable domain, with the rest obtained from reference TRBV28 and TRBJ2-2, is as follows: DVKVTQSSRYLVKRTGEKVFLECVQDMDHENMFWYRQDPGLGLRLIYFSYDVKMKEKGDIPEGYSVSREKKERFSLILESASTNQTSMYLCASSLPSPGQGLGGELFFGEGSRLTVL.

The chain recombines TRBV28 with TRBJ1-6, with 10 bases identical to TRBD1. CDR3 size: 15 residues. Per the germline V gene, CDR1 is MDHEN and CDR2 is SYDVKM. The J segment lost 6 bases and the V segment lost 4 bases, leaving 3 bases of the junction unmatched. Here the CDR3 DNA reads TGTGCCAGCAGTTCGACAGGGGGCGGTAATTCACCCCTCCACTTT. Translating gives CASSSTGGGNSPLHF.

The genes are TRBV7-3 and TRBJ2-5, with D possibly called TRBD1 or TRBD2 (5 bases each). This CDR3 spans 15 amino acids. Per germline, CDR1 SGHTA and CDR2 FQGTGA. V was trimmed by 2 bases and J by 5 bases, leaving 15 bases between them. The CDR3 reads CASSLSLAKGETQYF. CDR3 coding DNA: TGTGCCAGCAGCTTATCGCTAGCCAAGGGGGAGACCCAGTACTTC.

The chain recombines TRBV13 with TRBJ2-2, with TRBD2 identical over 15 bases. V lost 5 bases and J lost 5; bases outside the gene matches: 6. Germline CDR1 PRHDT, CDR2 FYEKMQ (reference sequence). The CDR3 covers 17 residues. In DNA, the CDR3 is TGTGCCAGCAGCCCCGGGACTAGCGGGGGGCCAACCGGGGAGCTGTTTTTT. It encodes CASSPGTSGGPTGELFF.

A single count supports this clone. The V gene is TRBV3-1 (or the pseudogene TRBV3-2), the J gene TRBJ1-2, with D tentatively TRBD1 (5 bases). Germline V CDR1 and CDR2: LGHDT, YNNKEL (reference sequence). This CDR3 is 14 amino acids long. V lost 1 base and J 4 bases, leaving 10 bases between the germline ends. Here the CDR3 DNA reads TGTGCCAGCAGCCAAGCCAGGGAGGGCTATGGCTACACCTTC. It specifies CASSQAREGYGYTF.

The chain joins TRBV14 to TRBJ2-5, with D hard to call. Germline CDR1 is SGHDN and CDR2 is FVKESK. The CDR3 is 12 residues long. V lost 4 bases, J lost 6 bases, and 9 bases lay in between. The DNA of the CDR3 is TGTGCCAGCAGCCTGGACCCCAAGACCCAGTACTTC. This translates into CASSLDPKTQYF.

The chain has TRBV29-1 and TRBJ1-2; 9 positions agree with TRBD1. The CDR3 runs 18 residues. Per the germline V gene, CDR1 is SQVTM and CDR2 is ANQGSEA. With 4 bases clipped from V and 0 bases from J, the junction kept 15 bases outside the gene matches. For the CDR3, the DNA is TGCAGCGTTGTGGTACAGGGGGCGACCTCTGGCCCTAACTATGGCTACACCTTC. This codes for CSVVVQGATSGPNYGYTF.

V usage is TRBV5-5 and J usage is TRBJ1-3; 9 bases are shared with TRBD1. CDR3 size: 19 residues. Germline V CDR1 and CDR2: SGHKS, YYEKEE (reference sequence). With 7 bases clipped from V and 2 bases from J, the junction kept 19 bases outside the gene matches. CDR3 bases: TGTGCCAGCTGCCCGGTCCCAGGGACAGGGAAATCCCCTGGAAACACCATATATTTT. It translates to CASCPVPGTGKSPGNTIYF.

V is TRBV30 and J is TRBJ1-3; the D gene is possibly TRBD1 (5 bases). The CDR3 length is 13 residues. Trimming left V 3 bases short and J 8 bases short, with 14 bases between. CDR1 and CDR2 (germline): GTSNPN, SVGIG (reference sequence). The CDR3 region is CAWRWGGGDTIYF. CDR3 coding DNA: TGTGCCTGGAGGTGGGGCGGAGGCGACACCATATATTTT.

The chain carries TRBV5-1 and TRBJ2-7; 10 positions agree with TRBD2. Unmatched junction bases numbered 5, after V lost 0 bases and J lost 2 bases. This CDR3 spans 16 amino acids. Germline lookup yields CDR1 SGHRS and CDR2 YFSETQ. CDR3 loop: CASSLAPSGGPYEQYF. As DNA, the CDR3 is TGCGCCAGCAGCTTGGCGCCTAGCGGGGGTCCCTACGAGCAGTACTTC.

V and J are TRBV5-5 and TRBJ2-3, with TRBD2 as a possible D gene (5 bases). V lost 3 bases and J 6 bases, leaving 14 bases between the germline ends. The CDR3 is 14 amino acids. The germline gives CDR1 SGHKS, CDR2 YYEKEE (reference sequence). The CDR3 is CASSWEGRGDTQYF. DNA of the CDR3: TGTGCCAGCAGCTGGGAAGGGCGCGGGGATACGCAGTATTTT.

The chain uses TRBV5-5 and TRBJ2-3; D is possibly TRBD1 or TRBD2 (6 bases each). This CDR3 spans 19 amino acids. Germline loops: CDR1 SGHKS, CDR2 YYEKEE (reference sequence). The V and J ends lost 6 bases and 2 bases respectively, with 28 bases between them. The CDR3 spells CASIRSWFSGGGFTDTQYF. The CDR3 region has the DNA TGTGCCAGCATCCGGAGTTGGTTTAGCGGAGGGGGGTTCACAGATACGCAGTATTTT.

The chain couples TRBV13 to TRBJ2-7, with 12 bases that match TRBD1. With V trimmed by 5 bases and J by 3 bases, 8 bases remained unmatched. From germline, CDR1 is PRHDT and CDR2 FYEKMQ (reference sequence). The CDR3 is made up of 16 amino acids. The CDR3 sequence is CASSPAGTGGHYEQYF. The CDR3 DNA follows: TGTGCCAGCAGCCCCGCGGGGACAGGGGGCCACTACGAGCAGTACTTC.

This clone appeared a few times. This chain's CDR3 is CASSGGYNEQFF. The DNA of the CDR3 is TGTGCCAGCAGCGGGGGTTACAATGAGCAGTTCTTC. This rearrangement joins TRBV2 to TRBJ2-1; D might be TRBD2 (6 bases). Per the germline V gene, CDR1 is SNHLY and CDR2 is FYNNEI. The V gene lost 6 bases and the J gene lost 4 bases, with 7 bases spanning the gap. CDR3 length: 12 residues.

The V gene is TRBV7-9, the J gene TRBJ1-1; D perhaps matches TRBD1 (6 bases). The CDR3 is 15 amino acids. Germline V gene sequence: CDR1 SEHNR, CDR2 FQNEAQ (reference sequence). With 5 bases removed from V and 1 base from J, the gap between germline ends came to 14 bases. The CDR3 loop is CASSIPPTGNTEAFF. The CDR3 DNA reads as TGTGCCAGCAGCATACCTCCGACAGGGAACACTGAAGCTTTCTTT. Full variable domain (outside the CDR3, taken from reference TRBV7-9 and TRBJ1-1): DTGVSQNPRHKITKRGQNVTFRCDPISEHNRLYWYRQTLGQGPEFLTYFQNEAQLEKSRLLSDRFSAERPKGSFSTLEIQRTEQGDSAMYLCASSIPPTGNTEAFFGQGTRLTVV.

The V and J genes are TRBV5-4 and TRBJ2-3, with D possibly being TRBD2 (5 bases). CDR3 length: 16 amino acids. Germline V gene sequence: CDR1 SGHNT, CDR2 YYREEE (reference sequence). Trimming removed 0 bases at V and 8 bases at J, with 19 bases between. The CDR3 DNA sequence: TGTGCCAGCAGCTTGGGTAGGGAAGGGATGGGGAGTACGCAGTATTTT. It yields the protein CASSLGREGMGSTQYF.

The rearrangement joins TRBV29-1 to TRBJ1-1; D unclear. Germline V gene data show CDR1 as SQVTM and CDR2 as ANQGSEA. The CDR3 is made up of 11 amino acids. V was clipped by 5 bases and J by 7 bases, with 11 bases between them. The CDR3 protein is CSVSYFDEAFF. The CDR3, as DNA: TGCAGCGTTAGTTACTTCGATGAAGCTTTCTTT.